This T cell receptor beta chain was profiled in a study of cytomegalovirus exposure and HLA in healthy donors. The overall study: Earlier, almost 120 million unique TCR beta sequences were recovered from around 200 million T cells by an analysis. Notes on the study in general: Cytomegalovirus association was listed for 150 or so TCR beta chains.

The length of the CDR3 is 14 residues. In germline, CDR1 is SGHNT, CDR2 YENEEA. V was clipped by 5 bases and J by 4 bases; unmatched bases: 6. PCR used 60 Vbeta primers and 13 Jbeta primers. Generated by immunoSEQ multiplex PCR, the TCRdb table keeps only in-frame clones and is missing some. The data contain about 83,000 clones, around 79% of them singletons. For this clone: Its antigen is unknown.

The rearrangement joins TRBV11-3 to TRBJ2-7; the match to TRBD1 covers 9 bases. The sample comprised PBMCs. This TCR was recovered from a young man in good health and CMV-seropositive. The CDR3 DNA follows: TGTGCCAGCAGCCCCGGACAGGGGAGATACGAGCAGTACTTC. Translating gives CASSPGQGRYEQYF.